This TCR beta chain was identified in a study of cytomegalovirus exposure and HLA in healthy donors. The CDR3 runs 11 residues. Researchers ran the PCR with 60 Vbeta and 13 Jbeta primers. Only in-frame clones appear in the TCRdb table, and some are missing; sequencing was by immunoSEQ multiplex PCR. The sample includes approximately 110,000 clones, 60% to 85% of them seen just once. Comments on this clone: As yet, its antigen is unknown.

Regarding the study as a whole: An analysis was carried out later, and it reportedly showed fewer N-insertions in an Asian-associated ancestry cluster than the approximately 660-donor mean. Further analysis, carried out later, found HLA-associated TCR beta chains more clonally expanded than equally common other chains. In an earlier analysis, productive rearrangement rates for most beta V segments clustered near 87% or 30%.

The chain recombines TRBV21-1 with TRBJ2-5; the table's D call TRBD1 went unverified against the DNA. TRBV21-1 represents a pseudogene. What was sequenced was PBMCs. The TCR was taken from a male donor in good health and CMV-seronegative. The chain's CDR3 is CASKGPETQYF. The DNA of the CDR3 is TGTGCCAGCAAGGGGCCGGAGACCCAGTACTTC.